The following is a TCR beta chain sequence with its context. Its antigen is as yet unknown. V gave up 3 bases and J gave up 6 bases; unmatched junction bases: 10. The CDR3 extends over 15 amino acids. Looked up from germline, CDR1 is ENHRY and CDR2 is SYGVKD. The data were taken from a study of vaccination and CD4 T cells after COVID-19. Study information: Two doses of either BNT162b2 or mRNA-1273 vaccine were given to participants. Post-COVID draws came a median around 100 days after diagnosis (range 35 to 161).

Noted treatment: approximately 9-day PBMC culture with coronavirus spike peptide pools or control peptides (ViraFEST assay). Researchers reported culturing approximately 1.8 million PBMCs per well with approximately 10 IU/ml IL-2 and roughly 9.1 ug/ml peptide pools. Cultured CD4+ T cell DNA was sequenced using the Oncomine TCR Beta short-read assay. TCRdb processed the PCR reads anew with MiXCR; each CDR3 protein has one entry. The sample consists of roughly 20,000 distinct CDR3 sequences, approximately 50% of them appearing once. The receptor was isolated from a human donor who had recovered from COVID-19. The specimen was CD4+ T cells from blood, cultured in vitro. The chain is built from TRBV10-3 and TRBJ2-7; 8 bases line up with TRBD1. This CDR3 reads CAISDSGQGVGEQYF. In DNA form, the CDR3 reads TGTGCCATCAGTGACTCCGGACAGGGTGTTGGCGAGCAGTACTTC.